The 15 T cell receptor beta chains in this list originate from one sample, sequenced in a study of blood T cell repertoires in COVID-19. The data were produced by immunoSEQ multiplex PCR, yet TCRdb's version contains in-frame clones alone and is incomplete. The table lists 110,000 or so clones, around 81% of them singletons. Sequenced sample: peripheral blood. The receptors were sampled from a human donor in a cohort sampled during active or convalescent COVID-19.

V and J are TRBV20-1 and TRBJ1-2; D might be TRBD1 (6 bases). The germline V gene encodes CDR1 DFQATT and CDR2 SNEGSKA (reference sequence). V was trimmed by 3 bases and J by 4 bases, leaving 24 bases between them. The CDR3 is 17 residues long. Here the CDR3 reads CSASGVRAGANFYGYTF. DNA for the CDR3: TGCAGTGCTAGTGGAGTTCGGGCAGGGGCTAATTTCTATGGCTACACCTTC.

This chain's CDR3 is CASSSGGRVQPQHF. The CDR3 nucleotides read TGTGCCAGTAGTTCGGGGGGGAGGGTACAGCCCCAGCATTTT. J is TRBJ1-5 and V is TRBV19, with D possibly TRBD1 on 5 matching bases. V was clipped by 5 bases and J by 7 bases, with 15 bases between them. The CDR3 is 14 residues long. Germline V gene lookup returns CDR1 LNHDA and CDR2 SQIVND (reference sequence).

V is TRBV2 and J is TRBJ2-1, with 7 bases matching TRBD1. The CDR3 sequence is 15 residues long. Germline V lookup: CDR1 SNHLY, CDR2 FYNNEI. V was pared by 6 bases and J by 6 bases, with 11 bases of the junction left unmatched. The CDR3 DNA is TGTGCCAGCAGGGTAAACAGGGGTGTGGTCAATGAGCAGTTCTTC. Encoded protein: CASRVNRGVVNEQFF.

This chain links TRBV4-3 with TRBJ1-1; unclear D gene. CDR3 length equals 14 residues. Germline CDR1 and CDR2: LGHNA and YSLEER. Trimming took 0 bases from V and 8 from J, leaving 13 bases between them. The CDR3 DNA reads as TGCGCCAGCAGCCAAGATAGGCGGGATTCGGAAGCTTTCTTT. It encodes CASSQDRRDSEAFF.

The chain links TRBV6-4 to TRBJ2-1, with 13 bases that match TRBD2. This CDR3 is built from 16 residues. Germline V gene data show CDR1 as MRHNA and CDR2 as SNTAGT. The trim removed 5 bases at V and 6 bases at J, leaving 7 bases unmatched. CDR3 protein: CASSPRGLAGTNEQFF. For the CDR3, the DNA is TGTGCCAGCAGTCCCAGGGGACTAGCGGGGACCAATGAGCAGTTCTTC.

This chain uses TRBV7-9 with TRBJ2-7; 12 positions match TRBD2. Germline V gives CDR1 SEHNR, CDR2 FQNEAQ (reference sequence). CDR3 length equals 15 residues. The ends lost 4 bases at V and 6 bases at J; junction bases unmatched: 7. The CDR3 DNA follows: TGTGCCAGCAGCTCCAGGACTAGCGGGATGGGCGAGCAGTACTTC. Translated, it gives CASSSRTSGMGEQYF.

The chain recombines TRBV6-5 with TRBJ2-1; 9 nucleotides agree with TRBD1. The J segment lost 0 bases and the V segment lost 6 bases, leaving 0 bases of the junction unmatched. Germline V CDR1 and CDR2: MNHEY, SVGAGI. The CDR3 consists of 14 residues. CDR3 in amino acids: CASRGQGSYNEQFF. In DNA form, the CDR3 reads TGTGCCAGCAGGGGACAGGGCTCCTACAATGAGCAGTTCTTC.

The V call is TRBV7-2, the J call TRBJ2-1; 12 bases align to TRBD2. J gave up 7 bases and V 0 bases, and 7 bases lay outside the gene matches. Germline V gene sequence: CDR1 SGHTA, CDR2 FQGNSA. The CDR3 is 17 residues long. This CDR3 is CASSLAGLAGGRNEQFF. CDR3 coding DNA: TGTGCCAGCAGCTTAGCCGGCCTAGCGGGGGGGCGGAATGAGCAGTTCTTC. Filled out from reference TRBV7-2 and TRBJ2-1, the complete variable domain reads GAGVSQSPSNKVTEKGKDVELRCDPISGHTALYWYRQSLGQGLEFLIYFQGNSAPDKSGLPSDRFSAERTGGSVSTLTIQRTQQEDSAVYLCASSLAGLAGGRNEQFFGPGTRLTVL.

V usage is TRBV10-3 and J usage is TRBJ2-3, with D possibly being TRBD2 (5 bases). Trimming took off 0 bases at V and 4 bases at J, with 5 bases between the two ends. From germline, CDR1 is ENHRY and CDR2 SYGVKD. This CDR3 comprises 13 residues. The CDR3: CAISESGADTQYF. In nucleotides, the CDR3 is TGTGCCATCAGTGAGTCCGGGGCAGATACGCAGTATTTT.

The chain carries TRBV28 and TRBJ2-7, with TRBD1 matching over 7 bases. The trim removed 4 bases at V and 3 bases at J, leaving 3 bases unmatched. This CDR3 spans 13 amino acids. Germline V lookup: CDR1 MDHEN, CDR2 SYDVKM. As DNA, the CDR3 is TGTGCCAGCAGTTGGGGACAGAACTACGAGCAGTACTTC. It encodes CASSWGQNYEQYF.

The genes are TRBV6-5 and TRBJ1-5; tentatively, D is TRBD1 (6 bases). CDR3 size: 13 residues. The V end was cut by 8 bases, the J end by 5 bases, with 13 bases between. CDR1 is MNHEY and CDR2 is SVGAGI in the germline V gene. The CDR3 DNA reads as TGTGCCAGCGCAAGGGGGATAGATCAGCCCCAGCATTTT. This sequence encodes CASARGIDQPQHF.

This chain links TRBV5-1 with TRBJ2-3, with D possibly being TRBD2 (6 bases). The germline gives CDR1 SGHRS, CDR2 YFSETQ. Trimming stripped 6 bases from V and 7 bases from J, with 24 bases between. This CDR3 comprises 16 residues. The CDR3 nucleotides read TGCGCCAGCAAGACCGAAGCGGCGGGAACGTCCAATACGCAGTATTTT. Amino acid sequence: CASKTEAAGTSNTQYF.

For the CDR3, the DNA is TGTGCCACCAGTGAAACAGCGGGGAGTGGGACTCAGCCCCAGCATTTT. Its protein product is CATSETAGSGTQPQHF. The gene calls are TRBV24-1 and TRBJ1-5; a weak D match, TRBD1 (5 bases). There are 16 residues in the CDR3. Trimming took off 4 bases at V and 6 bases at J, with 18 bases between the two ends. Germline V gene sequence: CDR1 KGHDR, CDR2 SFDVKD.

The rearrangement joins TRBV6-5 to TRBJ2-1; no definite D call. CDR1 and CDR2 from the germline V gene are MNHEY and SVGAGI. This CDR3 has 14 amino acids. Deletions cut 8 bases from V and 2 bases from J, with 13 bases between. This chain's CDR3 is CASCPTITYNEQFF. The CDR3 DNA reads as TGTGCCAGCTGTCCTACGATTACCTACAATGAGCAGTTCTTC.

The chain uses TRBV28 and TRBJ2-1, with 7 bases fitting TRBD2. After removal of 5 bases from V and 4 bases from J, the junction contained 8 bases not matched to a gene. Germline V gene lookup returns CDR1 MDHEN and CDR2 SYDVKM. The CDR3 runs to 15 residues. CDR3 coding DNA: TGTGCCAGCAGTCGTTTGGGGGGGATATACAATGAGCAGTTCTTC. It is translated as CASSRLGGIYNEQFF.